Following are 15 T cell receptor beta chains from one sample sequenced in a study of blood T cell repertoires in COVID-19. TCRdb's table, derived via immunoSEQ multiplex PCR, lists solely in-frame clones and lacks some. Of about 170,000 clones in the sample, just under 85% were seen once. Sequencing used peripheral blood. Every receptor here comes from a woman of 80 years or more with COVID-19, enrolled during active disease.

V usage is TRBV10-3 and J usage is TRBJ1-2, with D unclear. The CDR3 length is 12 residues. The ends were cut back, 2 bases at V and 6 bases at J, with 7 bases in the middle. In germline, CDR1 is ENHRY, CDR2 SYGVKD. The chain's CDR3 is CAISEDGNGYTF. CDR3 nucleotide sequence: TGTGCCATCAGTGAGGACGGGAATGGCTACACCTTC.

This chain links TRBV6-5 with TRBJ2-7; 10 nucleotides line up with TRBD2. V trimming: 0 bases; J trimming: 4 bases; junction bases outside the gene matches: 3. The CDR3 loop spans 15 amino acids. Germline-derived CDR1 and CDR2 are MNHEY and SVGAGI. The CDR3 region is CASSYSASGRYEQYF. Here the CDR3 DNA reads TGTGCCAGCAGTTACTCGGCTAGCGGGAGATACGAGCAGTACTTC.

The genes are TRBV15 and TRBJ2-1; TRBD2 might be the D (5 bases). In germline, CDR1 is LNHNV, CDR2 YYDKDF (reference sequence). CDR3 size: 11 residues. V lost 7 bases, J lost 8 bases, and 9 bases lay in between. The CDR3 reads CATKEADEQFF. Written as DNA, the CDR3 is TGTGCCACCAAAGAAGCGGATGAGCAGTTCTTC.

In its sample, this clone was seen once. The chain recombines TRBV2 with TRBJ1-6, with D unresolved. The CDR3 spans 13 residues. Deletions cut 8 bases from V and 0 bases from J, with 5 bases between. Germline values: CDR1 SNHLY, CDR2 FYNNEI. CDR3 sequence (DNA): TGTGCCAGCGTGAGCTCCTATAATTCACCCCTCCACTTT. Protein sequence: CASVSSYNSPLHF.

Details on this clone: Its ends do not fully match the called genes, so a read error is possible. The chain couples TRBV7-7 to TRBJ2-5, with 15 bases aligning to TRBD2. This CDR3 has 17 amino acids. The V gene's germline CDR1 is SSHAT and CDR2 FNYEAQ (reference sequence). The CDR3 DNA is TGTGCTAGCAGCTTACCCCGGACTAGCGGGGGGGAAGAGACCCAGTACTTC. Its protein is CASSLPRTSGGEETQYF.

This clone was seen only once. CDR3: CASSGVGLAQSYNEQFF. CDR3 coding DNA: TGTGCCAGCAGCGGTGTGGGACTAGCCCAATCCTACAATGAGCAGTTCTTC. The rearrangement links TRBV3-1 (or the pseudogene TRBV3-2) to TRBJ2-1; 9 bases align to TRBD2. The CDR3 extends over 17 amino acids. Trimming removed 5 bases from V and 1 base from J; junction bases left unmatched: 9. Germline V CDR1 and CDR2: LGHDT, YNNKEL (reference sequence).

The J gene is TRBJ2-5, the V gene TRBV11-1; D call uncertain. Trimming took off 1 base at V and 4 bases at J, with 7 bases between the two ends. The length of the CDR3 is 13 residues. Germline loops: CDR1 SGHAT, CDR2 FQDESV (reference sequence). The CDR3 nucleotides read TGTGCCAGCAGCTTAGTTTCCCGAGAGACCCAGTACTTC. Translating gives CASSLVSRETQYF.

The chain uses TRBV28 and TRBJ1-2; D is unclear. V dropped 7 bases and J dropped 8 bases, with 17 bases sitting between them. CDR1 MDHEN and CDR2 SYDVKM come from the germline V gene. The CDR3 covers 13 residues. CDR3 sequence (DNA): TGTGCCAGCACCATATCCCTCTTGGGCGGCTACACCTTC. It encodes CASTISLLGGYTF.

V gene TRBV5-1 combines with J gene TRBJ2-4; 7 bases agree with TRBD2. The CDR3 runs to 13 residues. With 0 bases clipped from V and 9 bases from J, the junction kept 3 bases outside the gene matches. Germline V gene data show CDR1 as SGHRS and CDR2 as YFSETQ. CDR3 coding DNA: TGCGCCAGCAGCTTGGTGGGCGGGGGCATTCAGTACTTC. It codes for CASSLVGGGIQYF.

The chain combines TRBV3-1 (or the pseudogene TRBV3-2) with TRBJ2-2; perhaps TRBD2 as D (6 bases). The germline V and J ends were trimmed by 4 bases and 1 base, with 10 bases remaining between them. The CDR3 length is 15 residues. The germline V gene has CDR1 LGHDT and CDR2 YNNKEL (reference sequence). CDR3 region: CASSRDFMNTGELFF. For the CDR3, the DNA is TGTGCCAGCAGCCGGGACTTCATGAACACCGGGGAGCTGTTTTTT.

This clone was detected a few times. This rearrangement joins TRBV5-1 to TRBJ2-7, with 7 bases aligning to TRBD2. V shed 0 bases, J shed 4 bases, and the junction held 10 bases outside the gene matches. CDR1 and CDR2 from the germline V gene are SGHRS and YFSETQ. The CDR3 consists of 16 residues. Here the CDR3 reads CASSLEGAGSPYEQYF. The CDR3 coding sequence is TGCGCCAGCAGCTTGGAGGGAGCGGGATCCCCTTACGAGCAGTACTTC.

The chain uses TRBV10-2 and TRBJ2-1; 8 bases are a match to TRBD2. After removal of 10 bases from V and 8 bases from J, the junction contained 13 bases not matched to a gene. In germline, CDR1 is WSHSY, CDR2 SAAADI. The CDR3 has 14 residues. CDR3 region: CATGGGPLSYEQFF. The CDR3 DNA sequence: TGCGCCACTGGCGGGGGGCCTCTTTCCTATGAGCAGTTCTTC.

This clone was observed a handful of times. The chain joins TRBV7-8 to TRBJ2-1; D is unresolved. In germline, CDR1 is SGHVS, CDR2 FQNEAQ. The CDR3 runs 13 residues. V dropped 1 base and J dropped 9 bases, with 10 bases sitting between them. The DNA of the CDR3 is TGTGCCAGCAGCTTAGTGTCGGTGCGTGAGCAGTTCTTC. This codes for CASSLVSVREQFF.

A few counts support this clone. The CDR3 coding sequence is TGTGCCAGCAGCGTAGACAGAAGCACTGAAGCTTTCTTT. Its protein product is CASSVDRSTEAFF. V is TRBV7-3 and J is TRBJ1-1, with D possibly TRBD1 on 5 matching bases. The CDR3 is made up of 13 amino acids. Germline V lookup: CDR1 SGHTA, CDR2 FQGTGA. Trimming removed 5 bases from V and 4 bases from J, with 11 bases in between.

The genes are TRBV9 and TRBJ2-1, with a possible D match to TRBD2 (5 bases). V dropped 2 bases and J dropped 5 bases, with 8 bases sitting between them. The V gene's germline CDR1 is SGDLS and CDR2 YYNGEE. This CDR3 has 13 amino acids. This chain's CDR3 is CASSVLADNEQFF. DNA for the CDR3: TGTGCCAGCAGCGTGCTAGCTGACAATGAGCAGTTCTTC.